The 28 T cell receptor beta chains in this list originate from one sample, sequenced in a study of yellow fever vaccine responses in identical twins. TCRdb recomputed calls from the RT-PCR reads with MiXCR, one row per CDR3 protein. Among fewer than 35,000 distinct CDR3 sequences listed, more than 50% were seen once. The starting material was T cells from blood (PBMCs), unsorted or a sorted subset (not recorded which), obtained before or after yellow fever vaccination (not recorded which). The source is a woman aged 18 to 35 who received the yellow fever vaccine.

Only a few counts were recorded for this clonotype. The rearrangement joins TRBV18 to TRBJ1-5, with TRBD1 as a possible D gene (5 bases). Germline CDR1 reads KGHSH; CDR2 reads LQKENI. The CDR3 spans 13 residues. Trimming shortened V by 3 bases and J by 3 bases, and 6 bases separated the two germline ends. CDR3 DNA sequence: TGTGCCAGCTCACCGACAGACAATCAGCCCCAGCATTTT. This codes for CASSPTDNQPQHF.

The rearrangement links TRBV10-3 to TRBJ1-5; no clear D. This CDR3 is 15 amino acids long. Trimming stripped 0 bases from V and 3 bases from J, with 9 bases between. Per germline, CDR1 ENHRY and CDR2 SYGVKD. The DNA for the CDR3 is TGTGCCATCAGTGAGTCGGACGTACCCAATCAGCCCCAGCATTTT. It specifies CAISESDVPNQPQHF.

The J gene is TRBJ2-3, the V gene TRBV28; D call uncertain. Between the trimmed V and J ends, which lost 10 bases and 5 bases, there was a span of 16 bases. CDR3 length: 13 residues. CDR1 is MDHEN and CDR2 is SYDVKM in the germline V gene. CDR3 loop: CAIRRPGGDTQYF. CDR3 nucleotides: TGTGCCATTAGACGACCCGGTGGAGATACGCAGTATTTT.

The chain links TRBV11-3 to TRBJ2-7; 8 bases align to TRBD2. V lost 0 bases, J lost 3 bases, and 10 bases stayed unmatched. This CDR3 spans 17 amino acids. The germline V gene encodes CDR1 SGHNT and CDR2 YENEEA. CDR3 residues: CASSLDRGTRLVYEQYF. The CDR3 region has the DNA TGTGCCAGCAGCTTAGATCGTGGGACTAGATTGGTCTACGAGCAGTACTTC.

This clonotype was detected a few times. The chain links TRBV15 to TRBJ1-2, with TRBD1 as a possible D gene (5 bases). Trimming left V 5 bases short and J 3 bases short, with 10 bases between. Germline loops: CDR1 LNHNV, CDR2 YYDKDF (reference sequence). CDR3 length: 13 residues. The CDR3 DNA reads as TGTGCCACCAGCCTCGACAGCTACTATGGCTACACCTTC. Its translation: CATSLDSYYGYTF.

The chain has TRBV29-1 and TRBJ1-1, with 8 bases aligning to TRBD1. The CDR3 covers 11 residues. CDR1 is SQVTM and CDR2 is ANQGSEA in the germline V gene. V lost 6 bases, J lost 4 bases, and 1 base stayed unmatched. CDR3 nucleotide sequence: TGCAGCGTCGGGACAGGCACTGAAGCTTTCTTT. It encodes CSVGTGTEAFF.

The chain links TRBV11-2 to TRBJ2-1; 13 nucleotides align to TRBD2. The CDR3 runs to 18 residues. The V and J ends lost 0 bases and 8 bases, in that order; junction bases with no gene match: 10. Germline V CDR1 and CDR2: SGHAT, FQNNGV. CDR3 in DNA: TGTGCCAGCAGCTTAGACCCGACGACTAGCGGGAGGAGAGATGAGCAGTTCTTC. This sequence encodes CASSLDPTTSGRRDEQFF. The complete variable domain, with remaining parts taken from reference TRBV11-2 and TRBJ2-1, reads EAGVAQSPRYKIIEKRQSVAFWCNPISGHATLYWYQQILGQGPKLLIQFQNNGVVDDSQLPKDRFSAERLKGVDSTLKIQPAKLEDSAVYLCASSLDPTTSGRRDEQFFGPGTRLTVL.

This clonotype was seen only a few times. The chain recombines TRBV19 with TRBJ1-5; no clear D. Germline values: CDR1 LNHDA, CDR2 SQIVND (reference sequence). V lost 3 bases and J lost 5, with 8 bases in between. The CDR3 extends over 13 amino acids. For the CDR3, the DNA is TGTGCCAGTAGTATCTTGGGCGATCAGCCCCAGCATTTT. The encoded protein is CASSILGDQPQHF.

This chain joins TRBV11-1 and TRBJ2-3; possibly TRBD1 for D (5 bases). Germline CDR1 SGHAT, CDR2 FQDESV (reference sequence). V gave up 3 bases and J gave up 6 bases, with 7 bases separating them. The CDR3 is made up of 12 amino acids. The CDR3 region is CASSFAGDTQYF. CDR3 coding DNA: TGTGCCAGCAGCTTTGCAGGGGATACGCAGTATTTT.

The chain's CDR3 is CASSPTGPLNQPQHF. The CDR3 coding sequence is TGTGCCAGCAGCCCGACAGGGCCCCTCAATCAGCCCCAGCATTTT. The V gene is TRBV13, the J gene TRBJ1-5, with 7 positions matching TRBD1. V shed 5 bases, J shed 3 bases, and the junction held 7 bases outside the gene matches. Germline CDR1 PRHDT, CDR2 FYEKMQ (reference sequence). The CDR3 has 15 amino acids.

The CDR3 coding sequence is TGTGCCACCAGAACGCCAGCCCAAACTTCACCCCTCCACTTT. Protein product: CATRTPAQTSPLHF. The rearrangement joins TRBV15 to TRBJ1-6; D is unresolved. The CDR3 covers 14 residues. Germline CDR1 is LNHNV and CDR2 is YYDKDF (reference sequence). V lost 6 bases, J lost 9 bases, and 15 bases lay in between.

V usage is TRBV12-3 or TRBV12-4 and J usage is TRBJ1-6, with a weak D call TRBD1 (5 bases). The V and J ends lost 3 bases and 10 bases respectively, with 13 bases between them. The CDR3 spans 14 residues. The CDR3, as DNA: TGTGCCAGCAGTTTGCGATTGGGGGGATCACCCCTCCACTTT. Its protein product is CASSLRLGGSPLHF.

This clonotype has more than one count but fewer than ten. The chain carries TRBV19 and TRBJ1-5; D is unclear. Germline CDR1 and CDR2: LNHDA and SQIVND (reference sequence). V was pared by 3 bases and J by 5 bases, with 11 bases between. CDR3 length: 14 amino acids. For the CDR3, the DNA is TGTGCCAGTAGTATGGCAATAGTGGATCAGCCCCAGCATTTT. This gives the protein CASSMAIVDQPQHF.

The chain carries TRBV12-3 or TRBV12-4 and TRBJ2-6, with TRBD1 matching over 8 bases. Losses at the gene ends were 3 bases for V and 3 bases for J; bases not matched to a gene: 4. The CDR3 is 16 residues long. The CDR3 sequence is CASSLETGDGANVLTF. DNA of the CDR3: TGTGCCAGCAGTTTGGAGACAGGGGATGGGGCCAACGTCCTGACTTTC.

The V call is TRBV5-5, the J call TRBJ1-6; D is unclear. Trimming pared 1 base from V and 4 bases from J, leaving 12 bases between. CDR1 and CDR2 (germline): SGHKS, YYEKEE (reference sequence). This CDR3 spans 16 amino acids. The CDR3 nucleotides are TGTGCCAGCAGCTTGCGTACGGCAGTTTATAATTCACCCCTCCACTTT. This sequence encodes CASSLRTAVYNSPLHF.

V is TRBV4-1 and J is TRBJ2-3; tentatively, D is TRBD2 (6 bases). Germline V gives CDR1 MGHRA, CDR2 YSYEKL. The CDR3 has 16 residues. Between the trimmed V and J ends, which lost 6 bases and 8 bases, there was a span of 24 bases. The CDR3 sequence: CASSPAAGTIVATQYF. For the CDR3, the DNA is TGCGCCAGCAGTCCGGCGGCGGGGACCATCGTAGCTACGCAGTATTTT.

The CDR3 is CAISEGLAGAGNEQFF. CDR3 sequence (DNA): TGTGCCATCAGTGAGGGACTAGCGGGAGCCGGTAATGAGCAGTTCTTC. The chain is built from TRBV10-3 and TRBJ2-1, with 13 bases matching TRBD2. Trimming at V came to 2 bases and at J to 7 bases, leaving 5 bases not matched to a gene. Germline assignment: CDR1 ENHRY and CDR2 SYGVKD. The CDR3 has 16 residues.

V gene TRBV6-2 or TRBV6-3 combines with J gene TRBJ2-1; D not resolved. The CDR3 loop spans 8 amino acids. The germline V gene has CDR1 MNHEY and CDR2 SVGEGT. As DNA, the CDR3 is TGTACCAACAATGAGCAGTTCTTC. Translating gives CTNNEQFF.

The chain links TRBV13 to TRBJ2-7, with D tentatively TRBD2 (6 bases). This CDR3 contains 11 residues. V gave up 6 bases and J gave up 5 bases, with 8 bases separating them. Germline CDR1 PRHDT, CDR2 FYEKMQ (reference sequence). The DNA of the CDR3 is TGTGCCAGCAGGCGGGAAAACGAGCAGTACTTC. It is translated as CASRRENEQYF.

The chain uses TRBV9 and TRBJ1-6; D not certain. The germline V and J ends were trimmed by 1 base and 7 bases, with 9 bases remaining between them. CDR3 size: 14 residues. Germline assignment: CDR1 SGDLS and CDR2 YYNGEE. Here the CDR3 DNA reads TGTGCCAGCAGCGTATATCGGGAGAATTCACCCCTCCACTTT. Its translation is CASSVYRENSPLHF.

The rearrangement links TRBV10-1 to TRBJ1-2; D not certain. V was shortened by 0 bases and J by 7 bases, with 9 bases between the two germline ends. Germline loops: CDR1 WNHNN, CDR2 SYGVQD (reference sequence). This CDR3 region has 13 residues. CDR3: CASSESSGSGYTF. The CDR3 nucleotides are TGCGCCAGCAGTGAGTCGTCAGGATCTGGCTACACCTTC.

The CDR3 bases are TGTGCCAGCAACCCCGCGACCGGGGCCAACGTCCTGACTTTC. Its protein product is CASNPATGANVLTF. The chain couples TRBV6-1 to TRBJ2-6; D gene unclear. The germline CDR1 and CDR2 sequences are MNHNS and SASEGT. Trimming cost V 7 bases and J 4 bases, with 11 bases left between them. The CDR3 covers 14 residues.

The chain joins TRBV28 to TRBJ2-1, with D perhaps matching TRBD2 (6 bases). Germline V gene sequence: CDR1 MDHEN, CDR2 SYDVKM. The CDR3 contains 11 residues. With 10 bases removed from V and 7 bases from J, the gap between germline ends came to 11 bases. CDR3 residues: CATRTTNEQFF. CDR3 DNA sequence: TGTGCCACCCGGACTACAAATGAGCAGTTCTTC.

This clonotype was counted a few times. V and J are TRBV18 and TRBJ2-7; the D is unclear. Germline V lookup: CDR1 KGHSH, CDR2 LQKENI. The CDR3 runs to 12 residues. V lost 1 base to trimming and J lost 5 bases, with 6 bases between them. The CDR3 sequence: CASSPLGDEQYF. CDR3 nucleotides: TGTGCCAGCTCACCACTGGGTGACGAGCAGTACTTC.

This sequence joins TRBV9 and TRBJ1-2; no definite D call. This CDR3 is 14 amino acids long. Germline V CDR1 and CDR2: SGDLS, YYNGEE. Trimming left V 1 base short and J 0 bases short, with 7 bases between. CDR3 region: CASSVTRSNYGYTF. The CDR3 DNA is TGTGCCAGCAGCGTAACCCGCTCTAACTATGGCTACACCTTC.

The rearrangement uses TRBV9 and TRBJ2-1; D remains unclear. Germline CDR1 and CDR2: SGDLS and YYNGEE. This CDR3 is 14 amino acids long. Between the trimmed V and J ends, which lost 3 bases and 4 bases, there was a span of 11 bases. The CDR3 here is CASSGSGHYNEQFF. The DNA for the CDR3 is TGTGCCAGCAGCGGGAGTGGGCATTACAATGAGCAGTTCTTC.

This clonotype was seen a single time. The rearrangement uses TRBV29-1 and TRBJ2-3; D is perhaps TRBD2 (5 bases). V was pared by 7 bases and J by 6 bases, with 17 bases between. This CDR3 spans 13 amino acids. Germline CDR1 reads SQVTM; CDR2 reads ANQGSEA. DNA for the CDR3: TGCAGCGGAACACCTACTAGAGCGGATACGCAGTATTTT. This sequence encodes CSGTPTRADTQYF.

This sequence joins TRBV6-1 and TRBJ2-1; weak D call: TRBD2 (5 bases). The CDR3 spans 13 residues. Germline CDR1 MNHNS, CDR2 SASEGT. The V gene lost 6 bases and the J gene lost 9 bases, with 15 bases spanning the gap. CDR3 DNA: TGTGCCAGCAGCCTACTAGTTTTCGGTGAGCAGTTCTTC. Its protein is CASSLLVFGEQFF.